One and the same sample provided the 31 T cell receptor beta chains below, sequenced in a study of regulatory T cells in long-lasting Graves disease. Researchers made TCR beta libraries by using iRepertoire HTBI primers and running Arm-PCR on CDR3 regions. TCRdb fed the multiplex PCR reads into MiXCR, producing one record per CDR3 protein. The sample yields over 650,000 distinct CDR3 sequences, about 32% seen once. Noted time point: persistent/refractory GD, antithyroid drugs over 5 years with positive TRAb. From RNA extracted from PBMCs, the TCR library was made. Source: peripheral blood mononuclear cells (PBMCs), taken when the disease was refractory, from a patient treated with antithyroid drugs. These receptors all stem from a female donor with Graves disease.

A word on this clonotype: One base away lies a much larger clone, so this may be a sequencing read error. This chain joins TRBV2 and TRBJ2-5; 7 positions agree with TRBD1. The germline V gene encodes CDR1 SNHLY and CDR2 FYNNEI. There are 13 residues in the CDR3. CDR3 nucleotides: TGTGCCAGCAGTGTGGACAGGCAAGAGTCCCAGTACTTC. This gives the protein CASSVDRQESQYF.

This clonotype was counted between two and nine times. CDR3 sequence: CASSEDGQTYYGYTF. Written as DNA, the CDR3 is TGCGCCAGCAGTGAAGATGGACAGACTTACTATGGCTACACCTTC. V usage is TRBV5-1 and J usage is TRBJ1-2; a possible D gene is TRBD1 (6 bases). The germline V gene has CDR1 SGHRS and CDR2 YFSETQ. Trimming cost V 5 bases and J 3 bases, with 17 bases left between them. The CDR3 runs to 15 residues.

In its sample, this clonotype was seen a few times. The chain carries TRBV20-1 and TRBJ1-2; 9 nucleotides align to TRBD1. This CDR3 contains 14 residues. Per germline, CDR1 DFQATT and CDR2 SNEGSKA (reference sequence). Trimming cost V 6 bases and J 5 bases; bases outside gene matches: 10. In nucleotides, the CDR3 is TGCAGTGCCCCTTTCCGGGACAGGGCTTATGGCTACACCTTC. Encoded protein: CSAPFRDRAYGYTF.

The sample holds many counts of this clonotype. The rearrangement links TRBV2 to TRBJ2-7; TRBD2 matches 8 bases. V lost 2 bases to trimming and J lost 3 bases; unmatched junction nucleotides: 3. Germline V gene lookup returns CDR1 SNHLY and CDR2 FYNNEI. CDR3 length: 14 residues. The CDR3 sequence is CASSETSGHYEQYF. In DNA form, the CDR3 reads TGTGCCAGCAGTGAAACTAGCGGCCACTACGAGCAGTACTTC.

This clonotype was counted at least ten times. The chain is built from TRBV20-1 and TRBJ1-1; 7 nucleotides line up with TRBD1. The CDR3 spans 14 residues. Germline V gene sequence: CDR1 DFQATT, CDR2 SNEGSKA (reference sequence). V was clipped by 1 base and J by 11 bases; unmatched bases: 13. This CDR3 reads CSARGLTGYRDAFF. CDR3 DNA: TGCAGTGCTAGAGGGTTGACAGGGTACCGTGACGCTTTCTTT.

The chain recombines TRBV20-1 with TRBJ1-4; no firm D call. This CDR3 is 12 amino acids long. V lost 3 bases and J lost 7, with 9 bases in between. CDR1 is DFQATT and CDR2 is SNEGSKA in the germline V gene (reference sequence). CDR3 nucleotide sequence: TGCAGTGCTAGGCCCCCAGGTGAAAAACTGTTTTTT. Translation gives CSARPPGEKLFF.

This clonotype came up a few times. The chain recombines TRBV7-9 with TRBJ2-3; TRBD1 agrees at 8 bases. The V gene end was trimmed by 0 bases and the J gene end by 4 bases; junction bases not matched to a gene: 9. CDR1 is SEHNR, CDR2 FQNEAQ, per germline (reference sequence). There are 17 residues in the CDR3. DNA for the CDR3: TGTGCCAGCAGCTTAGCCTCAGGACAGGGTTTCTCAGATACGCAGTATTTT. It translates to CASSLASGQGFSDTQYF. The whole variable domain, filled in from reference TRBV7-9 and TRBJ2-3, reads DTGVSQNPRHKITKRGQNVTFRCDPISEHNRLYWYRQTLGQGPEFLTYFQNEAQLEKSRLLSDRFSAERPKGSFSTLEIQRTEQGDSAMYLCASSLASGQGFSDTQYFGPGTRLTVL.

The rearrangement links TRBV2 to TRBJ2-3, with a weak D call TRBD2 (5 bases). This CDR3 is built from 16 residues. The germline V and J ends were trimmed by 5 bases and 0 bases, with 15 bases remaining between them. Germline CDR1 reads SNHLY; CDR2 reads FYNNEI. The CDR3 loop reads CASSPLERSSTDTQYF. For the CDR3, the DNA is TGTGCCAGCAGTCCCCTGGAGCGGTCTAGCACAGATACGCAGTATTTT.

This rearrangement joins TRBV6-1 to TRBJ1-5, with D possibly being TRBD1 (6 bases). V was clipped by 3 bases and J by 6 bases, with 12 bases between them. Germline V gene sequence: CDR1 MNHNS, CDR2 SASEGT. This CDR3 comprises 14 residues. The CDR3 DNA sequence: TGTGCCAGCAGTGATTGGGTGACAGGTCAGCCCCAGCATTTT. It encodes CASSDWVTGQPQHF.

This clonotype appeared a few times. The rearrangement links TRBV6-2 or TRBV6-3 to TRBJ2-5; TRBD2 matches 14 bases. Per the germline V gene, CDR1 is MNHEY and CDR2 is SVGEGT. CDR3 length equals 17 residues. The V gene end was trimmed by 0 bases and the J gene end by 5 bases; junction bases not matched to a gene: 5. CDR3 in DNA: TGTGCCAGCAGTTACTCGACTAGCGGGAGGGCCCAGGAGACCCAGTACTTC. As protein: CASSYSTSGRAQETQYF.

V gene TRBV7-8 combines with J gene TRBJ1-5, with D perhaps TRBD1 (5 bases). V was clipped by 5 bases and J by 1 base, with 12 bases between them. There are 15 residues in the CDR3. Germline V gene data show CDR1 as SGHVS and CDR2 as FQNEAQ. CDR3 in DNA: TGTGCCAGCAGCCCCAGGGTGAGGAGCAATCAGCCCCAGCATTTT. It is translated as CASSPRVRSNQPQHF.

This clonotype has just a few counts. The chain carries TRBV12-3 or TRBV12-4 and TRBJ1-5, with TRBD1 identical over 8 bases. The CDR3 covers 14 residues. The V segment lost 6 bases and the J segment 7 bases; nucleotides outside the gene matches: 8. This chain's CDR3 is CASRDGQGRQPQHF. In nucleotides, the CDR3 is TGTGCCAGCAGGGATGGACAGGGACGGCAGCCCCAGCATTTT.

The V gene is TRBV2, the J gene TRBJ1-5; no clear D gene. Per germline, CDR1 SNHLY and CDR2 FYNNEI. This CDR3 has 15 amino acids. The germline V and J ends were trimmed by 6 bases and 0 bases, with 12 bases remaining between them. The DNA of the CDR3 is TGTGCCAGCAGGTTCGGGGTATATAGCAATCAGCCCCAGCATTTT. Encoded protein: CASRFGVYSNQPQHF.

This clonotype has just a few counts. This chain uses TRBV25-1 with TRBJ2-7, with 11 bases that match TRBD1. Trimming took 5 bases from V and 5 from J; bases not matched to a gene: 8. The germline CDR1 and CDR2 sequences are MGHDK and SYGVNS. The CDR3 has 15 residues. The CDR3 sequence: CASSPEGQGADEQYF. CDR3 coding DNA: TGTGCCAGCAGTCCTGAAGGACAGGGGGCTGACGAGCAGTACTTC.

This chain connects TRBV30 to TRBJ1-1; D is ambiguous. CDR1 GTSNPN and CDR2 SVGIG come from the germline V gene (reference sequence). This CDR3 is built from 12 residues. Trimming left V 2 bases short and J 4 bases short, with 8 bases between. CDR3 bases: TGTGCCTGGAGTCCCACCCCCACTGAAGCTTTCTTT. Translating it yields CAWSPTPTEAFF.

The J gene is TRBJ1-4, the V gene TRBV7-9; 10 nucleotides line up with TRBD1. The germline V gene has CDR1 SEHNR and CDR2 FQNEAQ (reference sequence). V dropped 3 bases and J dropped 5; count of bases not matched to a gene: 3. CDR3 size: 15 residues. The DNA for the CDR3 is TGTGCCAGCAGCTTCGAGGGACAGGGGAATGAAAAACTGTTTTTT. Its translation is CASSFEGQGNEKLFF. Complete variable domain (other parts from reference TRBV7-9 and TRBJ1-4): DTGVSQNPRHKITKRGQNVTFRCDPISEHNRLYWYRQTLGQGPEFLTYFQNEAQLEKSRLLSDRFSAERPKGSFSTLEIQRTEQGDSAMYLCASSFEGQGNEKLFFGSGTQLSVL.

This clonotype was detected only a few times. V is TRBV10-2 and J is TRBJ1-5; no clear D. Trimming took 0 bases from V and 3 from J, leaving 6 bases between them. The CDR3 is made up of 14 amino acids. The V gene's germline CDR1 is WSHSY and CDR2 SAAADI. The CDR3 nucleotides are TGCGCCAGCAGTGAGTCTACCCTCAATCAGCCCCAGCATTTT. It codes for CASSESTLNQPQHF.

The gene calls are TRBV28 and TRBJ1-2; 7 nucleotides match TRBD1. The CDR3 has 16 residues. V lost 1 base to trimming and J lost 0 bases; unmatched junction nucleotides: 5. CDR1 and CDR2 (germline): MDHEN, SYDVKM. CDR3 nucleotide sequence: TGTGCCAGCAGTTTATTGGGGGACAGACCTAACTATGGCTACACCTTC. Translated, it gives CASSLLGDRPNYGYTF.

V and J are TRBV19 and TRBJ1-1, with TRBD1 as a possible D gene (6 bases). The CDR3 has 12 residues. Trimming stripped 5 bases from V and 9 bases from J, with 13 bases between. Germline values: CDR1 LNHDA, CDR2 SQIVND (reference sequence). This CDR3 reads CASSGRTAKAFF. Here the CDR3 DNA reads TGTGCCAGTAGTGGACGGACAGCAAAAGCTTTCTTT. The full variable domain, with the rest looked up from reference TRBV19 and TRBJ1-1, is DGGITQSPKYLFRKEGQNVTLSCEQNLNHDAMYWYRQDPGQGLRLIYYSQIVNDFQKGDIAEGYSVSREKKESFPLTVTSAQKNPTAFYLCASSGRTAKAFFGQGTRLTVV.

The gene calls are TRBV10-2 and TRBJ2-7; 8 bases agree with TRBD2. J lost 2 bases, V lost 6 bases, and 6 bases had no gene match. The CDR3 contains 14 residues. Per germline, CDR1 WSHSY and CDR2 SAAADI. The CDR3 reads CASSIKGLAYEQYF. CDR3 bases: TGCGCCAGCAGCATCAAGGGACTAGCCTACGAGCAGTACTTC.

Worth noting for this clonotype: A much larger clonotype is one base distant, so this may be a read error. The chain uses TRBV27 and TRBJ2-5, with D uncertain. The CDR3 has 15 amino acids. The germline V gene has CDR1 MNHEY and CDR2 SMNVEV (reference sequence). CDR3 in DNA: TGTGCCAGCAGTTCCCGCTGGGGAACGCAAGAGACCCGGTACTTC. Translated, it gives CASSSRWGTQETRYF.

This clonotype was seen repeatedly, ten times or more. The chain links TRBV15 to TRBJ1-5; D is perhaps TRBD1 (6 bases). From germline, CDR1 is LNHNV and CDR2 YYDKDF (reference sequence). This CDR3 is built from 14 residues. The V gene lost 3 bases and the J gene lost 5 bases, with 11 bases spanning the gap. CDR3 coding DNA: TGTGCCACCAGCAGCGGGGGCAGGGATCAGCCCCAGCATTTT. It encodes CATSSGGRDQPQHF.

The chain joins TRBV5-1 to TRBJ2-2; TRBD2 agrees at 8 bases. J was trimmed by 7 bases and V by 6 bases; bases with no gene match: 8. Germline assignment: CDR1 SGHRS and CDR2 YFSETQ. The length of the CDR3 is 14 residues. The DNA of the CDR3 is TGCGCCAGCACCGGAAGCGGGAGAGGCGGGGAGCTGTTTTTT. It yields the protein CASTGSGRGGELFF.

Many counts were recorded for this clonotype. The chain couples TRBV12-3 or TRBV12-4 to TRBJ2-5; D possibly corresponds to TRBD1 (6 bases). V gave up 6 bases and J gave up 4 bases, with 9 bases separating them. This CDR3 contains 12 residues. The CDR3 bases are TGTGCCAGCAGAGGGGGAAGAGAGACCCAGTACTTC. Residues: CASRGGRETQYF.

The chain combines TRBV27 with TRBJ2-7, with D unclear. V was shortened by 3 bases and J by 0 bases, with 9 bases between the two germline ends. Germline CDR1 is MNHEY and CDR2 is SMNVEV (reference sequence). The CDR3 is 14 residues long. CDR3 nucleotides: TGTGCCAGCAGTTTTGCGGAGAGCTCCTACGAGCAGTACTTC. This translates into CASSFAESSYEQYF.

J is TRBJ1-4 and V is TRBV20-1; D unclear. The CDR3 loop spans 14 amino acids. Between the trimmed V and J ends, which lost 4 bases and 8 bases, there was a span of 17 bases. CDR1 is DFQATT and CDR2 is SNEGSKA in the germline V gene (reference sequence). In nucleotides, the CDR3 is TGCAGTGCTAAGGACCTACGGGGAGGAGAAAAACTGTTTTTT. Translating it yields CSAKDLRGGEKLFF.

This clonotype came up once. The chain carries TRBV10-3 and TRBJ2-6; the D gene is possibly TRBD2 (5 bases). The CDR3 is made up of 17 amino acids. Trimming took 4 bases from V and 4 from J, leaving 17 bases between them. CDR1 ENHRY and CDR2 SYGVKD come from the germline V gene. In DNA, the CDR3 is TGTGCCATCAGTGGAGGCCGGGTTCCGGGGGGGGCCAACGTCCTGACTTTC. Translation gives CAISGGRVPGGANVLTF.

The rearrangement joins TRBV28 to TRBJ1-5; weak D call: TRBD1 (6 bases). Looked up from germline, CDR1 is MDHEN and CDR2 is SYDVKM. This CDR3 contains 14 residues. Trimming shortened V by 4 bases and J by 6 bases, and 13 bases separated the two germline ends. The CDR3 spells CASSSQGKSQPQHF. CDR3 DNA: TGTGCCAGCAGTTCCCAGGGGAAGAGTCAGCCCCAGCATTTT.

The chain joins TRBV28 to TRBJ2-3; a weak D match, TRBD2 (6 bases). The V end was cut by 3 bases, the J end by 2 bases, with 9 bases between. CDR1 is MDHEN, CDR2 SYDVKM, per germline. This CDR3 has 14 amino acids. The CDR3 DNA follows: TGTGCCAGCAGTTTGGGCGGGAACACAGATACGCAGTATTTT. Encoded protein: CASSLGGNTDTQYF.

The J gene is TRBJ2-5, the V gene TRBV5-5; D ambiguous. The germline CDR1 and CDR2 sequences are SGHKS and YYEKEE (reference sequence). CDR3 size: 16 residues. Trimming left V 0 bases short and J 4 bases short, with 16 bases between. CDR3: CASSLGIKGMGETQYF. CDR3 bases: TGTGCCAGCAGCTTGGGGATAAAGGGAATGGGAGAGACCCAGTACTTC.

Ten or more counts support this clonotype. The CDR3 is CSVAGAGSVHGYTF. In DNA form, the CDR3 reads TGCAGCGTTGCGGGAGCCGGTTCGGTCCATGGCTACACCTTC. The genes are TRBV29-1 and TRBJ1-2; D is ambiguous. The CDR3 consists of 14 residues. Trimming left V 4 bases short and J 6 bases short, with 18 bases between. Germline V CDR1 and CDR2: SQVTM, ANQGSEA.